The next 10 T cell receptor beta chains were all read from a single sample in a study of blood T cells in healthy people across ages. The use of a sample-barcoded 5' primer and a J-beta primer mix characterized a second PCR of about 6 to 12 cycles. TCRdb processed the 5' RACE reads anew with MiXCR; each CDR3 protein has one entry. The repertoire has about 1.1 million distinct CDR3 sequences, more than 30% of them found once; the top ten carry around 13%. The sequenced sample consisted of blood. The receptors were sampled from a man between 18 and 29 years old in good health.

The rearrangement joins TRBV20-1 to TRBJ2-3; 8 bases are a match to TRBD2. With 0 bases clipped from V and 2 bases from J, the junction kept 10 bases outside the gene matches. This CDR3 region has 17 residues. Germline CDR1 DFQATT, CDR2 SNEGSKA (reference sequence). For the CDR3, the DNA is TGCAGTGCTAGAGATCTGGCGGGAGGTATGGACACAGATACGCAGTATTTT. It encodes CSARDLAGGMDTDTQYF.

V and J are TRBV5-1 and TRBJ1-1; unclear D gene. Trimming took off 0 bases at V and 8 bases at J, with 23 bases between the two ends. CDR1 SGHRS and CDR2 YFSETQ come from the germline V gene. The CDR3 loop spans 17 amino acids. CDR3 region: CASSLGIRGSYDLEAFF. DNA for the CDR3: TGCGCCAGCAGCTTGGGAATTCGTGGGTCGTATGATCTCGAAGCTTTCTTT.

Worth noting for this clonotype: An end of the junction does not agree with germline; a read error may underlie this. The chain has TRBV7-8 and TRBJ2-1; possibly TRBD2 for D (6 bases). From germline, CDR1 is SGHVS and CDR2 FQNEAQ. The CDR3 has 15 amino acids. CDR3 coding DNA: TGTGCCTGCAGCTTACGGAGGGGTACGACAATGAAGCAGTTCTTC. Protein sequence: CACSLRRGTTMKQFF.

The chain employs TRBV24-1 and TRBJ1-2, with 8 bases that match TRBD1. Losses at the gene ends were 2 bases for V and 7 bases for J; bases not matched to a gene: 5. The CDR3 runs to 14 residues. Germline V lookup: CDR1 KGHDR, CDR2 SFDVKD. CDR3 coding DNA: TGTGCCACCAGTGATTCCGGGACAGGACCTGGCTACACCTTC. Amino acid sequence: CATSDSGTGPGYTF.

The genes are TRBV4-1 and TRBJ2-1; unclear D gene. Trimming removed 0 bases at V and 14 bases at J, with 14 bases between. Germline V CDR1 and CDR2: MGHRA, YSYEKL. The CDR3 is made up of 13 amino acids. The CDR3 DNA sequence: TGCGCCAGCAGCCAAGAATGGAGAGACGTAAAGTTCTTC. Its protein is CASSQEWRDVKFF.

This clonotype occurred a few times. The chain carries TRBV5-1 and TRBJ1-1; perhaps TRBD1 as D (5 bases). Trimming took 4 bases from V and 10 from J, leaving 17 bases between them. Germline-derived CDR1 and CDR2 are SGHRS and YFSETQ. This CDR3 region has 13 residues. This CDR3 reads CASSPNSQGVAFF. CDR3 sequence (DNA): TGCGCCAGCAGCCCAAATTCCCAGGGTGTAGCTTTCTTT.

V is TRBV20-1 and J is TRBJ1-2; D is possibly TRBD1 (6 bases). The CDR3 contains 13 residues. The germline V gene has CDR1 DFQATT and CDR2 SNEGSKA (reference sequence). V was clipped by 6 bases and J by 4 bases, with 15 bases between them. CDR3 in amino acids: CSATEDRSYGYTF. The DNA of the CDR3 is TGCAGTGCGACAGAGGACAGATCCTATGGCTACACCTTC.

This clonotype was recorded a few times. The V call is TRBV12-3 or TRBV12-4, the J call TRBJ1-1, with D perhaps matching TRBD1 (6 bases). This CDR3 has 14 residues. Trimming took off 4 bases at V and 1 base at J, with 10 bases between the two ends. The CDR3 reads CASSSADRNTEAFF. DNA of the CDR3: TGTGCCAGCAGTTCCGCGGACAGGAACACTGAAGCTTTCTTT.

This clonotype was recorded a few times. This chain connects TRBV3-1 to TRBJ2-5; 16 nucleotides agree with TRBD2. This CDR3 spans 16 amino acids. V shed 5 bases, J shed 10 bases, and the junction held 10 bases outside the gene matches. CDR1 and CDR2 from the germline V gene are LGHDT and YNNKEL (reference sequence). CDR3 coding DNA: TGTGCCAGCAGCGGGACTAGCGGGGGGGGTTCCTACGACCAGTACTTC. This sequence encodes CASSGTSGGGSYDQYF.

The CDR3 protein is CASSGQGAANEQFF. CDR3 in DNA: TGTGCCAGCAGTGGACAGGGGGCCGCCAATGAGCAGTTCTTC. The genes are TRBV6-5 and TRBJ2-1, with 11 bases that match TRBD1. V gave up 5 bases and J gave up 6 bases; unmatched junction bases: 3. The CDR3 length is 14 residues. Germline V CDR1 and CDR2: MNHEY, SVGAGI.